This T cell receptor (beta chain) was documented in a study of blood T cell repertoires in COVID-19. Across the study: COVID-19 samples collected from the United States, Italy and Spain covered acute and convalescent phases. PBMCs, B-cell-depleted T cells, or T cells were the source of the cDNA or gDNA that made up the material.

The V gene lost 5 bases and the J gene lost 8 bases, with 15 bases spanning the gap. The CDR3 extends over 14 amino acids. The germline V gene has CDR1 SGHTA and CDR2 FQGNSA. Original analysis: Cell counts per sample came from amplifying reference gene primers. Generated by immunoSEQ multiplex PCR, the TCRdb table keeps only in-frame clones and is missing some. V and J calls and clone size are copied from that table; D and trimming were computed from the DNA. Of 160,000 or so clones listed, approximately 80% are singletons. Sequencing was done on a sample of peripheral blood. This clonotype was sampled from a human donor in a cohort sampled during active COVID-19. This rearrangement joins TRBV7-2 to TRBJ1-4; a weak D match, TRBD1 (6 bases). The CDR3 bases are TGTGCCAGCAGCCGTCGGGGGGCTCAGGAAAAACTGTTTTTT. It yields the protein CASSRRGAQEKLFF.